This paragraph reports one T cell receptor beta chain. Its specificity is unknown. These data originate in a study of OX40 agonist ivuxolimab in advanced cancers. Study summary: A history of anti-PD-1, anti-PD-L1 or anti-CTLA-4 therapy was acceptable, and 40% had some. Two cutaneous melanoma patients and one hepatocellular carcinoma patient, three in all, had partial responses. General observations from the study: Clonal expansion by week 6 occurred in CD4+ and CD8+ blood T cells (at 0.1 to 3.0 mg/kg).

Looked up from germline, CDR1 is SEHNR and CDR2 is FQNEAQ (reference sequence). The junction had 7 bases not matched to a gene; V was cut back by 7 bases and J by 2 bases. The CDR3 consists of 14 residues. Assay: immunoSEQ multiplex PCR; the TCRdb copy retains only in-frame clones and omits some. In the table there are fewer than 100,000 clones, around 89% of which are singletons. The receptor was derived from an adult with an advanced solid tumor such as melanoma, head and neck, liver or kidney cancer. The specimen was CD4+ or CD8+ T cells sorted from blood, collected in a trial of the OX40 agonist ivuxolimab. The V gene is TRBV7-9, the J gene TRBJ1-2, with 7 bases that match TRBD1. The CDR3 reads CASNTVQGNYGYTF. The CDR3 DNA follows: TGTGCCAGCAACACGGTACAGGGGAACTATGGCTACACCTTC.